This T cell receptor (beta chain) came from a study of blood T cells in healthy people across ages. This clonotype was found a few times. They isolated at least 6 million PBMCs from each sample. Next came a second PCR, run for about 6 to 12 cycles, which used a sample-barcoded 5' primer along with a J-beta primer mix. TCRdb reanalysed the 5' RACE reads using MiXCR and keeps one entry per CDR3 protein. The data contain roughly 2 million distinct CDR3 sequences, roughly 52% of them seen just once; the ten biggest clones take up around 2.1%. Trimming shortened V by 3 bases and J by 4 bases, and 17 bases separated the two germline ends. Germline CDR1 SGHRS, CDR2 YFSETQ. The CDR3 has 15 residues.

The chain recombines TRBV5-1 with TRBJ2-7; D gene uncertain. Sequenced input: blood. The receptor's source is a woman aged 40 to 50 in good health. The CDR3 loop is CASSSSFRNLYEQYF. The CDR3 DNA is TGCGCCAGCAGCTCGAGTTTCCGCAACCTTTACGAGCAGTACTTC. The full variable domain, rest sourced from reference TRBV5-1 and TRBJ2-7, is KAGVTQTPRYLIKTRGQQVTLSCSPISGHRSVSWYQQTPGQGLQFLFEYFSETQRNKGNFPGRFSGRQFSNSRSEMNVSTLELGDSALYLCASSSSFRNLYEQYFGPGTRLTVT.